The 3 T cell receptor beta chains listed next were all sequenced from one sample in a study of beta chain features in type 1 diabetes. Study-wide results and caveats: Moderate yet significant TCRB CDR3 shortening was seen in Type 1 diabetes patients in all four CD4+ subsets.

For these TCRs, the target antigens are not known. Sequencing targeted expressed TCRB transcripts, as all isolated RNA had been reverse transcribed. Produced via immunoSEQ multiplex PCR; TCRdb's table is partial and in-frame only. The sample records around 360,000 clones, around 13% being singletons. Sequencing was carried out using naive CD4+ T cells from blood. These receptors originate from a woman under 30 with type 1 diabetes.

This clone was found a few times. The chain uses TRBV5-1 and TRBJ2-1; D may be TRBD2 (7 bases). Deletions cut 4 bases from V and 8 bases from J, with 19 bases between. The V gene's germline CDR1 is SGHRS and CDR2 YFSETQ. CDR3 size: 15 residues. The CDR3 bases are TGCGCCAGCAGCCCACGGGGGGCCGGGGCCCATGAGCAGTTCTTC. This translates into CASSPRGAGAHEQFF.

This chain joins TRBV7-8 and TRBJ2-2; D not resolved. Germline CDR1 and CDR2: SGHVS and FQNEAQ. The germline V and J ends were trimmed by 5 bases and 4 bases, with 17 bases remaining between them. This CDR3 has 16 amino acids. The CDR3 is CASSARGLPGTGELFF. In nucleotides, the CDR3 is TGTGCCAGCAGCGCCCGTGGTCTTCCGGGCACCGGGGAGCTGTTTTTT.

In the case of this clone: Other DNA variants within this sample encode the same CDR3. V is TRBV18 and J is TRBJ2-7; 13 nucleotides align to TRBD2. Germline CDR1 is KGHSH and CDR2 is LQKENI. The V segment lost 3 bases and the J segment 7 bases; nucleotides outside the gene matches: 3. CDR3 length: 14 amino acids. CDR3 nucleotides: TGTGCCAGCTCACCGACTAGCGGGAGGCCGGAGCAGTACTTC. This translates into CASSPTSGRPEQYF.